This record concerns one T cell receptor beta chain sequence. The antigen is not known. CDR1 is SGHNT and CDR2 is YYREEE in the germline V gene (reference sequence). The CDR3 totals 16 residues. V dropped 4 bases and J dropped 8 bases, with 21 bases sitting between them. This sample was included in a study of shared clonotypes between healthy human individuals. As handled by the study authors: For the immunoSEQ data, sequences were junction-only without quality scores, so filtering differed. Data came from immunoSEQ multiplex PCR; TCRdb stores just in-frame clones and leaves some out. For V, J and clone size, that table is used; D and trimming come from the DNA. The sample includes under 2.5 million clones, about 90% of them seen just once. Study outcomes and limitations: Rarefaction indicated that sorted-subset sequencing remained incomplete although depth was large. Sharing across four donors was highest in naive CD4 (about 5%) and lowest in memory CD8 (roughly 0.4%).

Sequencing was carried out using naive CD4+ T cells from PBMCs. Stated subset: CD45RA+ positively selected. This clonotype originated in a young man in good health. Some clones in this sample may be carry-over from other donors' samples. This chain links TRBV5-4 with TRBJ1-4; D is unclear. The CDR3 protein is CASSQSLGQEGEKLFF. DNA of the CDR3: TGTGCCAGCAGCCAGTCCCTCGGCCAAGAAGGGGAAAAACTGTTTTTT.